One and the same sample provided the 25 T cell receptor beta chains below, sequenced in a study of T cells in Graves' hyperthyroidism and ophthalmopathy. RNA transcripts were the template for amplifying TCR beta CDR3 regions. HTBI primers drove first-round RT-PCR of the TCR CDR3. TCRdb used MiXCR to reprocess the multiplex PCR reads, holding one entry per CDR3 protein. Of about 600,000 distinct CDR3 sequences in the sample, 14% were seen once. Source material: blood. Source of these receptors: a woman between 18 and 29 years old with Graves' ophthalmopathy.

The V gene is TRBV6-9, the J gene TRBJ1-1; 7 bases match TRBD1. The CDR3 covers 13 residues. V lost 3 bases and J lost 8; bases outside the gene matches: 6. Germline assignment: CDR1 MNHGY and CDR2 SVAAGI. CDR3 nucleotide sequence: TGTGCCAGCAGTTACTCAAAGGGGGCGGAAGCTTTCTTT. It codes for CASSYSKGAEAFF.

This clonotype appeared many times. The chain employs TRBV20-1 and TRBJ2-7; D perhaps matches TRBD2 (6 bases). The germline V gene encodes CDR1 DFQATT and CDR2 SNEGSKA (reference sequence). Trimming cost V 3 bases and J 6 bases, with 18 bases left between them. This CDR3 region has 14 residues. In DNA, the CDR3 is TGCAGTGCTAGCCCAGCGGGTCTACCAGCCGAGCAGTACTTC. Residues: CSASPAGLPAEQYF.

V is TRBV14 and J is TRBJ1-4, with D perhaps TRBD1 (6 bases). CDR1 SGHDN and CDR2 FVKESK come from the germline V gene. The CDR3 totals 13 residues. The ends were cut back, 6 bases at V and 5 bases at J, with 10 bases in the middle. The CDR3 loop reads CASSRGANEKLFF. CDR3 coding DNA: TGTGCCAGCAGTCGGGGGGCCAATGAAAAACTGTTTTTT. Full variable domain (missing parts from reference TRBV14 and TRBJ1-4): EAGVTQFPSHSVIEKGQTVTLRCDPISGHDNLYWYRRVMGKEIKFLLHFVKESKQDESGMPNNRFLAERTGGTYSTLKVQPAELEDSGVYFCASSRGANEKLFFGSGTQLSVL.

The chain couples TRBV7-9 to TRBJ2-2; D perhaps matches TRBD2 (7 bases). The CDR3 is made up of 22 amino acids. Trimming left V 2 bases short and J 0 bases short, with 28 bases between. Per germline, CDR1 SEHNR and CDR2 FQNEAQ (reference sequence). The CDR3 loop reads CASSLNRGANSGGITNTGELFF. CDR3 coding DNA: TGTGCCAGCAGCTTAAATCGGGGGGCGAATTCGGGCGGGATAACGAACACCGGGGAGCTGTTTTTT. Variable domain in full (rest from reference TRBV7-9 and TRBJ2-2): DTGVSQNPRHKITKRGQNVTFRCDPISEHNRLYWYRQTLGQGPEFLTYFQNEAQLEKSRLLSDRFSAERPKGSFSTLEIQRTEQGDSAMYLCASSLNRGANSGGITNTGELFFGEGSRLTVL.

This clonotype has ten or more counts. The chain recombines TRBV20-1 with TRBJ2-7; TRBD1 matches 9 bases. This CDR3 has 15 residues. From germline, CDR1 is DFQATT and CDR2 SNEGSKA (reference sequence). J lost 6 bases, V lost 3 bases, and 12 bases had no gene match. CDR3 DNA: TGCAGTGCTAGTGCTATCGGGACAGGGTTGATCGAGCAGTACTTC. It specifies CSASAIGTGLIEQYF.

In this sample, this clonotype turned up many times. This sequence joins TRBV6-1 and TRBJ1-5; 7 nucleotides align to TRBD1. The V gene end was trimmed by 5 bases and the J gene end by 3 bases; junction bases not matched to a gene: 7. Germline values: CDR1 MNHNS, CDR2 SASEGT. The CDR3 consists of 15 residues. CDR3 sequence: CASSLTGFLNQPQHF. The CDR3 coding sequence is TGTGCCAGCAGTCTGACAGGGTTCCTCAATCAGCCCCAGCATTTT.

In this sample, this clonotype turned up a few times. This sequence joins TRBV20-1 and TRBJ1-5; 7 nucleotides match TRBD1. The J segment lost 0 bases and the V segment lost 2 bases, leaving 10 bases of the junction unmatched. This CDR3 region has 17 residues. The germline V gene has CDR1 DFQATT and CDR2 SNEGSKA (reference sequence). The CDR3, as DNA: TGCAGTGCTAGACGCGGACAGGCTTCCTATAGCAATCAGCCCCAGCATTTT. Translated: CSARRGQASYSNQPQHF.

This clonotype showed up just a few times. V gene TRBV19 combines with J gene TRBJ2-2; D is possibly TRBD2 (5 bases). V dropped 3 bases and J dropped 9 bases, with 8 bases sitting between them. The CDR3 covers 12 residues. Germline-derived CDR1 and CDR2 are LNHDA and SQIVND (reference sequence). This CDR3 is CASSIPGRELFF. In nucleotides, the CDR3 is TGTGCCAGTAGTATCCCCGGGAGGGAGCTGTTTTTT. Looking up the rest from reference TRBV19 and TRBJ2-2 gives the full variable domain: DGGITQSPKYLFRKEGQNVTLSCEQNLNHDAMYWYRQDPGQGLRLIYYSQIVNDFQKGDIAEGYSVSREKKESFPLTVTSAQKNPTAFYLCASSIPGRELFFGEGSRLTVL.

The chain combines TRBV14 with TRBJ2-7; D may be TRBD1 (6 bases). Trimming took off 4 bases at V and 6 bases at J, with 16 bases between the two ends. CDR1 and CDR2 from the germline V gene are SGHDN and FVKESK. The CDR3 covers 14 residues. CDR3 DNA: TGTGCCAGCAGCCCCCAGACAGGTCCCATCGAGCAGTACTTC. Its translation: CASSPQTGPIEQYF.

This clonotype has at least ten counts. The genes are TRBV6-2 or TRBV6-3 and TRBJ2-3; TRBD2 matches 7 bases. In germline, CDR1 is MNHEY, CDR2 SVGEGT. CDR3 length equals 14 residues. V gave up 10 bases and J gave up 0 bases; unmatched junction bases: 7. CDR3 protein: CATFRDYSTDTQYF. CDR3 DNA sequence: TGTGCCACTTTCCGGGACTATAGCACAGATACGCAGTATTTT.

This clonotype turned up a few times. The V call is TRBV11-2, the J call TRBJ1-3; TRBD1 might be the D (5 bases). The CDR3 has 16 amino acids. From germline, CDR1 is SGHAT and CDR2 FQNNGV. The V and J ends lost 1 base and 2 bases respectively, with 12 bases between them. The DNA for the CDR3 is TGTGCCAGCAGCTTAGCGCGGGGGGGAGCTGGAAACACCATATATTTT. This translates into CASSLARGGAGNTIYF.

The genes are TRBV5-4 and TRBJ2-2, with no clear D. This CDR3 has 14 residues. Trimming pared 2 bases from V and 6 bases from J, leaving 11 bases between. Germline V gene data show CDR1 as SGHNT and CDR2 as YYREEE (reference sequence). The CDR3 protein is CASSFEWQAGELFF. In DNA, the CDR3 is TGTGCCAGCAGCTTTGAATGGCAGGCCGGGGAGCTGTTTTTT.

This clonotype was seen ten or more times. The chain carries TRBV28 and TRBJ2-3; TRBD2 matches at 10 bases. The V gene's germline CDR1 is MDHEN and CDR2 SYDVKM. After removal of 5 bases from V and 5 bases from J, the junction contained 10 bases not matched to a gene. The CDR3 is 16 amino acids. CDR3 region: CASSQNSGRILDTQYF. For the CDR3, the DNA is TGTGCCAGCAGTCAAAATAGCGGGAGGATTCTAGATACGCAGTATTTT.

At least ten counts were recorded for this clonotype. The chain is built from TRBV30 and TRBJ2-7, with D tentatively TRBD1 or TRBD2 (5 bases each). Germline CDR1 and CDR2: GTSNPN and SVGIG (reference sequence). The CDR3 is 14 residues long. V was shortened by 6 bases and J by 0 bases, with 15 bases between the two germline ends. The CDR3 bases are TGTGCCTGTCGGGACGGGACCGTCTCCTACGAGCAGTACTTC. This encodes CACRDGTVSYEQYF.

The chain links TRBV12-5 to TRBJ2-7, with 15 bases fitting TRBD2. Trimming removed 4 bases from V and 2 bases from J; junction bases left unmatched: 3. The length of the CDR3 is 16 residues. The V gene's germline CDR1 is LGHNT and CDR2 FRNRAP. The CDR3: CASGWGLAGGAYEQYF. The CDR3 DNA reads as TGTGCTAGTGGTTGGGGACTAGCGGGAGGCGCCTACGAGCAGTACTTC.

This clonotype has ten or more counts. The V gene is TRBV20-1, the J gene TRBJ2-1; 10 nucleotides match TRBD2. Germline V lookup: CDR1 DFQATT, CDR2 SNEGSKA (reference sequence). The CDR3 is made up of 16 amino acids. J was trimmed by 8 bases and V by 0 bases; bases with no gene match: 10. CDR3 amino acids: CSARDRGSGRRDEQFF. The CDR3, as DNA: TGCAGTGCTAGAGATCGTGGTAGCGGGAGGAGGGATGAGCAGTTCTTC.

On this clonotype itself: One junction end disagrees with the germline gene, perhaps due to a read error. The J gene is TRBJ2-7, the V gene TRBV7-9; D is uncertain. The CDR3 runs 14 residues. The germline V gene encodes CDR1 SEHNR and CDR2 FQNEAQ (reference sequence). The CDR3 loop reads CASRLDGASYEQYF. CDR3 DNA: TGTGCCAGCAGATTAGACGGAGCGTCCTACGAGCAGTACTTC.

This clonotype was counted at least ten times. CDR3 in DNA: TGCAGTGCCGGAAACCGAGGGGTGACCTACGAGCAGTACTTC. Residues: CSAGNRGVTYEQYF. The genes are TRBV20-1 and TRBJ2-7; D tentatively reads TRBD1 or TRBD2 (5 bases each). This CDR3 has 14 amino acids. Trimming removed 6 bases at V and 2 bases at J, with 17 bases between. Germline CDR1 and CDR2: DFQATT and SNEGSKA (reference sequence).

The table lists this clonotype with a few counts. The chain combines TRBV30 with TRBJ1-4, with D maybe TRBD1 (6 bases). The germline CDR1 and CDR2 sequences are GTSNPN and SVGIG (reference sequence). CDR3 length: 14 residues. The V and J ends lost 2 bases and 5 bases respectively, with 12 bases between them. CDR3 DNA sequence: TGTGCCTGGAGTTTCGGGGGCAGGAATGAAAAACTGTTTTTT. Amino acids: CAWSFGGRNEKLFF.

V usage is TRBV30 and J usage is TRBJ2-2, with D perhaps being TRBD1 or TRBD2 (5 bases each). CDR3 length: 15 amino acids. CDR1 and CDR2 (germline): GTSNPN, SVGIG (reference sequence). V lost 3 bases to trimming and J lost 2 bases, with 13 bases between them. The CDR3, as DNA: TGTGCCTGGAGCAGTCAGGGAGCAAACACCGGGGAGCTGTTTTTT. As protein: CAWSSQGANTGELFF.

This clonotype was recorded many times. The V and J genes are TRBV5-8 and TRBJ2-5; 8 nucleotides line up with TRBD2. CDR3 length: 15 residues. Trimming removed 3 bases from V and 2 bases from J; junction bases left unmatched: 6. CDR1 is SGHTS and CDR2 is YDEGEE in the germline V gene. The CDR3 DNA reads TGTGCCAGCAGCTCGTCGACTAGCGCGCAAGAGACCCAGTACTTC. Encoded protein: CASSSSTSAQETQYF.

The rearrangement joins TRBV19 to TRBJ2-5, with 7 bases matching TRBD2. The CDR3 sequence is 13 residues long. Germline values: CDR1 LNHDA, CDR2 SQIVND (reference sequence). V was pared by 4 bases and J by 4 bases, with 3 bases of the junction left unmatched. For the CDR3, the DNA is TGTGCCAGTAGTACTCCGGGAGGAGAGACCCAGTACTTC. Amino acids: CASSTPGGETQYF.

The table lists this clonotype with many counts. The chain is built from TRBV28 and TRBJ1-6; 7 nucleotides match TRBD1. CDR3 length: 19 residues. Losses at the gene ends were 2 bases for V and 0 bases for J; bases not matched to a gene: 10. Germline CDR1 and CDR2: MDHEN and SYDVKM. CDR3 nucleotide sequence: TGTGCCAGCAGTTTAATACGGGACAGTTATAGCTCCTATAATTCACCCCTCCACTTT. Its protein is CASSLIRDSYSSYNSPLHF.

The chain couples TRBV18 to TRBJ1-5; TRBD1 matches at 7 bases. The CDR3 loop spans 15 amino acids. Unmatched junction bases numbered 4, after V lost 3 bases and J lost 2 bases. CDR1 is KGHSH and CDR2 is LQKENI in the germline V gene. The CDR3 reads CASSPPGGRNQPQHF. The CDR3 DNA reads TGTGCCAGCTCACCCCCAGGGGGACGCAATCAGCCCCAGCATTTT. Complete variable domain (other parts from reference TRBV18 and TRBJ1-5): NAGVMQNPRHLVRRRGQEARLRCSPMKGHSHVYWYRQLPEEGLKFMVYLQKENIIDESGMPKERFSAEFPKEGPSILRIQQVVRGDSAAYFCASSPPGGRNQPQHFGDGTRLSIL.

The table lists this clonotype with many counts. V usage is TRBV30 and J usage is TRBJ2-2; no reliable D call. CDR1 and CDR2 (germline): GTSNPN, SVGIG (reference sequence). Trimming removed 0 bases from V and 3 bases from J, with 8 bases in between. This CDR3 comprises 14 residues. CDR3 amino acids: CAWSVGWDTGELFF. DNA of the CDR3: TGTGCCTGGAGTGTAGGGTGGGACACCGGGGAGCTGTTTTTT.